The rows below give T cell receptor beta chains drawn from one sample of a study of T-cell reconstitution after alpha-beta-depleted transplantation in children. Using its own MiXCR run on the PCR reads, TCRdb lists one record per CDR3 protein. The profile shows 640,000 or so distinct CDR3 sequences, around a sixth of them singletons. Sequencing used PBMCs from the stem cell graft donor, obtained from the stem cell graft. Receptors were obtained from a human donor who donated a stem cell graft to a child with acute myeloid leukemia. Each CDR3 is given with its conserved first and last residue. The D gene is left open where the match is weak. Clone size is stated in some rows and not others, as once, few, many or a class when expanded.

TRBJ2-3,many,TRBD2,TRBV4-3,TGCGCCAGCAGCCAAGATCGGGCGGGGGGGACAGATACGCAGTATTTT,CASSQDRAGGTDTQYF
TRBJ2-3,few,-,TRBV5-1,TGCGCCAGCTTGGGGCCAAACACAGATACGCAGTATTTT,CASLGPNTDTQYF
TRBJ2-5,many,-,TRBV15,TGTGCCACCACGGACAGAAAAGAGACCCAGTACTTC,CATTDRKETQYF
TRBJ2-3,many,TRBD2,TRBV20-1,TGCAGTGCGCCTAGCGGGGGGGTTGGCACAGATACGCAGTATTTT,CSAPSGGVGTDTQYF
TRBJ2-2,many,-,TRBV5-1,TGCGCCAGCAGCTTGGCGGCTAGCGACACCGGGGAGCTGTTTTTT,CASSLAASDTGELFF
TRBJ2-1,once,TRBD2,TRBV11-1,TGTGGCAGCAGCGGACTAGCGGGGGGGCAAGTCTACAATGAGCAGTTCTTC,CGSSGLAGGQVYNEQFF
TRBJ1-1,-,-,TRBV3-1,TGTGCCAGCAGCCAGCACGGCGTCACGAACACTGAAGCTTTCTTT,CASSQHGVTNTEAFF
TRBJ2-7,many,-,TRBV20-1,TGCAGTGCTGGGGGGAGTGTTGGATACGAGCAGTACTTC,CSAGGSVGYEQYF
TRBJ2-6,few,-,TRBV9,TGTGCCAGCAGCTTCGTCCCCTGGCGGAGGGCTTCCAATGGGGCCAACGTCCTGACTTTC,CASSFVPWRRASNGANVLTF
TRBJ2-1,few,-,TRBV18,TGTGCCAGCTCACCGTCCCCACAGGGTCGGGCATACAATGAGCAGTTCTTC,CASSPSPQGRAYNEQFF
TRBJ2-3,few,-,TRBV28,TGTGCCAGCAGTCCTCACCTAGCAGATACGCAGTATTTT,CASSPHLADTQYF
TRBJ2-2,few,TRBD1,TRBV20-1,TGCAGTGCTCAAAACCGGGACAGGAGCACCGGGGAGCTGTTTTTT,CSAQNRDRSTGELFF
TRBJ2-5,-,-,TRBV7-9,TGTGCCAGCAGGGGCCGCCATGAGACCCAGTACTTC,CASRGRHETQYF
TRBJ1-1,many,-,TRBV4-3,TGCGCCAGCAGCCTCATAGGGATAAACACTGAAGCTTTCTTT,CASSLIGINTEAFF
TRBJ1-5,-,-,TRBV4-1,TGCGCCAGCAGCACAACCGCGAATCAGCCCCAGCATTTT,CASSTTANQPQHF
TRBJ2-2,-,TRBD2,TRBV5-4,TGTGCCAGCAAAGCGGGGGGGCCCGACACCGGGGAGCTGTTTTTT,CASKAGGPDTGELFF
TRBJ1-2,-,-,TRBV7-2,TGTGCCAGCAGCTTAGAGCCCGACTATGGCTACACCTTC,CASSLEPDYGYTF
TRBJ1-2,few,-,TRBV24-1,TGTGCCACCAGTGACGGGGCGGGCTATGGCTACACCTTC,CATSDGAGYGYTF
TRBJ2-3,many,-,TRBV29-1,TGCAGCGTTGCAGAGGGAGGTAGAGATACGCAGTATTTT,CSVAEGGRDTQYF
TRBJ2-3,-,TRBD2,TRBV4-2,TGTGCCAGCAGCCAAGGGACTAGTCTAGATACGCAGTATTTT,CASSQGTSLDTQYF
TRBJ2-1,-,-,TRBV5-6,TGTGCCAGCAGCGTCACAGGGATAAGTAACAATGACCAGTTCTTC,CASSVTGISNNDQFF
TRBJ2-7,many,TRBD2,TRBV20-1,TGCAGTGCTACTGGACTAGTCCTCTCCTACGAGCAGTACTTC,CSATGLVLSYEQYF
TRBJ1-1,few,TRBD1,TRBV27,TGTGCCACTCGGACAGGATTGAACACTGAAGCTTTCTTT,CATRTGLNTEAFF
TRBJ2-1,many,-,TRBV5-6,TGTGCCAGCAGCTTGTGGAGAACCTACTACAATGAGCAGTTCTTC,CASSLWRTYYNEQFF
TRBJ1-5,few,TRBD1,TRBV12-3/TRBV12-4,TGTGCCAGCAGTTTCACAGGGGAGCAGCCCCAGCATTTT,CASSFTGEQPQHF
TRBJ1-1,few,-,TRBV7-9,TGTGCCAGCAGCCCCAAGACGGTGAACACTGAAGCTTTCTTT,CASSPKTVNTEAFF
TRBJ1-1,many,-,TRBV27,TGTGCCAGCAGACGGACACCGACCACTGAAGCTTTCTTT,CASRRTPTTEAFF
TRBJ1-5,many,-,TRBV20-1,TGCAGTGCTAGAGATCGGCCAGCTGAGAATCAGCCCCAGCATTTT,CSARDRPAENQPQHF
TRBJ2-5,-,-,TRBV2,TGTGCCAGCAGTGGCTCCTCGGGGGCAGGGAGCTTACAAGAGACCCAGTACTTC,CASSGSSGAGSLQETQYF
TRBJ1-2,-,-,TRBV7-9,TGTGCCAGCAGCTCAGGGGCCCGCTACACCTTC,CASSSGARYTF
TRBJ1-1,few,-,TRBV5-1,TGCGCCAGCAGCTTGGACGGGACAAATTATAAGGGGAACACTGAAGCTTTCTTT,CASSLDGTNYKGNTEAFF
TRBJ2-1,-,TRBD2,TRBV9,TGTGCCAGCAGCGGCTCAAGCTCGTCCGGGGGGACGAGCTCCTACAATGAGCAGTTCTTC,CASSGSSSSGGTSSYNEQFF
TRBJ2-1,many,-,TRBV20-1,TGCAGTGCCGGACCCTTTCGGGGGACCGACAATGAGCAGTTCTTC,CSAGPFRGTDNEQFF
TRBJ2-5,once,-,TRBV21-1,TGTGCCAGCAGCATAGGGGGACACCAAGAGACCCAGTACTTC,CASSIGGHQETQYF
TRBJ2-1,few,-,TRBV11-2,TGTGCCAGCAGCCCCGCGTCGCGCAATGAGCAGTTCTTC,CASSPASRNEQFF
TRBJ2-5,many,-,TRBV7-9,TGTGCCAGCAGACCAAGGGGCAAGGGAGGAGAGACCCAGTACTTC,CASRPRGKGGETQYF